This TCR beta chain comes out of a study of blood T cell repertoires in COVID-19. Background on the study: The cDNA or gDNA used as material had been derived from T cells, B-cell-depleted T cells, or PBMCs.

The participants were between roughly 18 and 100 years old and came from 20 to 30 US areas. This CDR3 is built from 12 residues. Germline V gene data show CDR1 as MNHEY and CDR2 as SVGEGT. The V end lost 3 bases, the J end lost 4 bases, and 6 bases lay between the germline ends. Only in-frame clones appear in the TCRdb table, and some are missing; sequencing was by immunoSEQ multiplex PCR. This table holds a few hundred thousand clones, about 90% found once. The rearrangement joins TRBV6-2 or TRBV6-3 to TRBJ1-2; D is ambiguous. The sequencing input was PBMCs or T cells enriched from blood (not recorded which). This TCR derives from a woman aged 25 to 45 who had recovered from COVID-19. The CDR3 spells CASSYQLYGYTF. CDR3 bases: TGTGCCAGCAGTTATCAACTCTATGGCTACACCTTC.